The 30 T cell receptor beta chains in this list originate from one sample, sequenced in a study of blood T cell repertoires in COVID-19. The protocol was immunoSEQ multiplex PCR, while the TCRdb copy is restricted to in-frame clones and leaves out a portion. The sample contains about 74,000 clones, roughly 74% of which appear only once. The sequenced sample consisted of peripheral blood. Source of these receptors: a human donor in a cohort sampled during active COVID-19.

This chain connects TRBV5-1 to TRBJ2-3; 9 positions match TRBD1. CDR1 is SGHRS, CDR2 YFSETQ, per germline. V lost 4 bases to trimming and J lost 1 base; unmatched junction nucleotides: 4. The CDR3 loop spans 15 amino acids. CDR3 protein: CASSPGQGGTDTQYF. DNA for the CDR3: TGCGCCAGCAGCCCGGGACAGGGTGGCACAGATACGCAGTATTTT.

The chain uses TRBV28 and TRBJ2-1; D might be TRBD2 (7 bases). CDR1 and CDR2 (germline): MDHEN, SYDVKM. V was clipped by 5 bases and J by 9 bases, with 23 bases between them. The CDR3 totals 16 residues. CDR3 amino acids: CASSPQGSGNWGEQFF. The DNA of the CDR3 is TGTGCCAGCAGTCCGCAGGGGAGCGGGAATTGGGGTGAGCAGTTCTTC.

This chain connects TRBV18 to TRBJ2-4, with a tentative D call TRBD2 (7 bases). This CDR3 is built from 13 residues. CDR1 is KGHSH, CDR2 LQKENI, per germline. V dropped 7 bases and J dropped 7 bases, with 14 bases sitting between them. The CDR3 coding sequence is TGTGCCAGCTTCAAAGGGGGGGCGAACATTCAGTACTTC. This codes for CASFKGGANIQYF. The full variable domain, completed using reference TRBV18 and TRBJ2-4, is NAGVMQNPRHLVRRRGQEARLRCSPMKGHSHVYWYRQLPEEGLKFMVYLQKENIIDESGMPKERFSAEFPKEGPSILRIQQVVRGDSAAYFCASFKGGANIQYFGAGTRLSVL.

The chain uses TRBV28 and TRBJ2-3; TRBD2 matches at 7 bases. Losses at the gene ends were 6 bases for V and 1 base for J; bases not matched to a gene: 10. The CDR3 contains 16 residues. CDR1 is MDHEN, CDR2 SYDVKM, per germline. The CDR3, as DNA: TGTGCCAGCAGCTCCCTTCTAGCGGAGGGCACAGATACGCAGTATTTT. Its translation is CASSSLLAEGTDTQYF.

V and J are TRBV5-1 and TRBJ2-5; the D gene is possibly TRBD1 (6 bases). Germline lookup yields CDR1 SGHRS and CDR2 YFSETQ. This CDR3 region has 15 residues. With 4 bases removed from V and 1 base from J, the gap between germline ends came to 14 bases. The CDR3 coding sequence is TGCGCCAGCAGCGCCACAGGGACGTTCCAAGAGACCCAGTACTTC. The encoded protein is CASSATGTFQETQYF. Full variable domain (remainder filled in from reference TRBV5-1 and TRBJ2-5): KAGVTQTPRYLIKTRGQQVTLSCSPISGHRSVSWYQQTPGQGLQFLFEYFSETQRNKGNFPGRFSGRQFSNSRSEMNVSTLELGDSALYLCASSATGTFQETQYFGPGTRLLVL.

This chain joins TRBV7-8 and TRBJ1-4; possible D gene TRBD1, 6 bases. The CDR3 contains 14 residues. Trimming took off 3 bases at V and 8 bases at J, with 13 bases between the two ends. Germline V gene sequence: CDR1 SGHVS, CDR2 FQNEAQ. The CDR3 nucleotides are TGTGCCAGCAGCTTGGGCCAGGGGAACGAAAAACTGTTTTTT. Amino acid sequence: CASSLGQGNEKLFF.

The rearrangement links TRBV7-9 to TRBJ2-2; 8 nucleotides match TRBD2. The CDR3 has 16 residues. V gave up 1 base and J gave up 2 bases; unmatched junction bases: 3. Germline V gene data show CDR1 as SEHNR and CDR2 as FQNEAQ (reference sequence). CDR3 sequence: CASSLVGRANTGELFF. The CDR3 region has the DNA TGTGCCAGCAGCTTAGTCGGGAGGGCCAACACCGGGGAGCTGTTTTTT.

V usage is TRBV3-1 (or the pseudogene TRBV3-2) and J usage is TRBJ1-1, with TRBD1 as a possible D gene (5 bases). The CDR3 consists of 15 residues. Between the trimmed V and J ends, which lost 1 base and 4 bases, there was a span of 13 bases. Germline CDR1 reads LGHDT; CDR2 reads YNNKEL (reference sequence). The CDR3 nucleotides are TGTGCCAGCAGCCAAGGGGGCGGGGTAGGCACTGAAGCTTTCTTT. The encoded protein is CASSQGGGVGTEAFF.

This clone was recorded only once. V usage is TRBV6-1 and J usage is TRBJ2-5; 10 bases are a match to TRBD1. The CDR3 is 17 amino acids. CDR1 and CDR2 (germline): MNHNS, SASEGT. With V trimmed by 3 bases and J by 3 bases, 10 bases remained unmatched. CDR3 sequence reads: CASSERQGALREETQYF. Here the CDR3 DNA reads TGTGCCAGCAGTGAGCGACAGGGGGCGCTACGGGAAGAGACCCAGTACTTC.

This clone has just a few counts. V gene TRBV16 combines with J gene TRBJ1-1; D is possibly TRBD1 (5 bases). CDR1 and CDR2 (germline): KGHSY, FQNENV. This CDR3 is 14 amino acids long. V gave up 0 bases and J gave up 1 base, with 6 bases separating them. CDR3 sequence (DNA): TGTGCCAGCAGCCAATCGGGGGGGAACACTGAAGCTTTCTTT. It translates to CASSQSGGNTEAFF. Supplemented by reference TRBV16 and TRBJ1-1, the full variable domain reads GEEVAQTPKHLVRGEGQKAKLYCAPIKGHSYVFWYQQVLKNEFKFLISFQNENVFDETGMPKERFSAKCLPNSPCSLEIQATKLEDSAVYFCASSQSGGNTEAFFGQGTRLTVV.

The rearrangement joins TRBV6-4 to TRBJ2-5, with TRBD1 as a possible D gene (6 bases). The germline gives CDR1 MRHNA, CDR2 SNTAGT. The CDR3 sequence is 15 residues long. The ends were cut back, 2 bases at V and 12 bases at J, with 22 bases in the middle. CDR3 amino acids: CASSDPNSDRDNKYF. For the CDR3, the DNA is TGTGCCAGCAGTGACCCAAACTCCGACCGGGACAATAAGTACTTC.

The chain carries TRBV6-1 and TRBJ2-7; 8 bases are shared with TRBD1. This CDR3 has 15 residues. The V gene end was trimmed by 2 bases and the J gene end by 5 bases; junction bases not matched to a gene: 8. Per the germline V gene, CDR1 is MNHNS and CDR2 is SASEGT. CDR3 sequence: CASSETGRGLDEQYF. The CDR3 coding sequence is TGTGCCAGCAGTGAAACGGGCAGGGGGCTGGACGAGCAGTACTTC.

This rearrangement joins TRBV10-3 to TRBJ2-7; no clear D. The CDR3 consists of 11 residues. Trimming cost V 2 bases and J 3 bases, with 2 bases left between them. Germline-derived CDR1 and CDR2 are ENHRY and SYGVKD. The CDR3 region is CAISEHYEQYF. In DNA, the CDR3 is TGTGCCATCAGTGAGCACTACGAGCAGTACTTC.

Here the CDR3 reads CASSSPLAESPYTQYF. Here the CDR3 DNA reads TGTGCCAGCAGTTCCCCTCTGGCGGAGTCACCATATACGCAGTATTTT. The chain carries TRBV27 and TRBJ2-3; no clear D. Trimming took off 4 bases at V and 7 bases at J, with 21 bases between the two ends. The CDR3 runs to 16 residues. Per germline, CDR1 MNHEY and CDR2 SMNVEV (reference sequence).

The J gene is TRBJ1-5, the V gene TRBV30; 7 bases match TRBD1. Per germline, CDR1 GTSNPN and CDR2 SVGIG (reference sequence). The V segment lost 3 bases and the J segment 3 bases; nucleotides outside the gene matches: 8. CDR3 length equals 15 residues. CDR3 residues: CAWRVKTGNNQPQHF. DNA for the CDR3: TGTGCCTGGAGAGTAAAGACAGGGAACAATCAGCCCCAGCATTTT.

The sample holds one count of this clone. The chain couples TRBV7-2 to TRBJ1-2, with 7 nucleotides matching TRBD1. The CDR3 contains 14 residues. J was trimmed by 6 bases and V by 5 bases; bases with no gene match: 9. Germline loops: CDR1 SGHTA, CDR2 FQGNSA. The CDR3 nucleotides read TGTGCCAGCAGCCCAAAAACAGGGGACCATGGCTACACCTTC. Its translation is CASSPKTGDHGYTF.

This clone was observed a single time. The J gene is TRBJ2-1, the V gene TRBV7-2; TRBD2 is a possible D gene (6 bases). V was clipped by 5 bases and J by 5 bases, with 16 bases between them. Germline values: CDR1 SGHTA, CDR2 FQGNSA. This CDR3 contains 15 residues. As DNA, the CDR3 is TGTGCCAGCAGCCCTACCTCGGGACTCAACAATGAGCAGTTCTTC. Amino acids: CASSPTSGLNNEQFF.

The chain combines TRBV2 with TRBJ1-6; the match to TRBD1 covers 7 bases. J lost 3 bases, V lost 3 bases, and 5 bases had no gene match. This CDR3 has 16 residues. The germline V gene encodes CDR1 SNHLY and CDR2 FYNNEI. CDR3: CASSDRGNHYNSPLHF. The CDR3 DNA sequence: TGTGCCAGCAGTGACAGGGGGAACCACTATAATTCACCCCTCCACTTT.

This clone was recorded only once. The V and J genes are TRBV12-3 or TRBV12-4 and TRBJ1-2; D remains unclear. V shed 3 bases and J shed 7 bases, with 12 bases lying between them. The CDR3 has 13 residues. The CDR3 nucleotides are TGTGCCAGCAGTTTGGGCCCAGGATTTGGCTACACCTTC. It encodes CASSLGPGFGYTF.

V usage is TRBV5-4 and J usage is TRBJ1-2; the match to TRBD1 covers 10 bases. Germline CDR1 and CDR2: SGHNT and YYREEE (reference sequence). CDR3 size: 15 residues. Trimming removed 0 bases from V and 6 bases from J; junction bases left unmatched: 5. The CDR3 DNA is TGTGCCAGCAGCTTGGAGCTGACAGGGGGCAATGGCTACACCTTC. It encodes CASSLELTGGNGYTF.

This clone was seen a single time. V gene TRBV7-9 combines with J gene TRBJ2-7; a possible D gene is TRBD2 (5 bases). Germline CDR1 SEHNR, CDR2 FQNEAQ (reference sequence). There are 14 residues in the CDR3. V lost 2 bases, J lost 2 bases, and 10 bases lay in between. CDR3 DNA sequence: TGTGCCAGCAGCTTACCGGGGAACCCCTACGAGCAGTACTTC. Amino acid sequence: CASSLPGNPYEQYF.

The J gene is TRBJ2-7, the V gene TRBV20-1, with D possibly TRBD1 on 5 matching bases. The CDR3 loop spans 12 amino acids. Germline V gene lookup returns CDR1 DFQATT and CDR2 SNEGSKA (reference sequence). Trimming left V 3 bases short and J 3 bases short, with 9 bases between. CDR3 sequence (DNA): TGCAGTGCTAGTCGCCAGGGCTACGAGCAGTACTTC. Amino acid sequence: CSASRQGYEQYF.

V and J are TRBV4-2 and TRBJ2-7; TRBD2 aligns across 11 bases. The J segment lost 2 bases and the V segment lost 4 bases, leaving 4 bases of the junction unmatched. The CDR3 consists of 15 residues. CDR1 and CDR2 from the germline V gene are LGHNA and YNFKEQ. CDR3 sequence reads: CASSPGTSGTYEQYF. The CDR3 bases are TGTGCCAGCAGCCCCGGGACTAGCGGCACCTACGAGCAGTACTTC.

V usage is TRBV9 and J usage is TRBJ1-2; no firm D call. Trimming cost V 5 bases and J 2 bases, with 16 bases left between them. CDR3 length: 15 amino acids. From germline, CDR1 is SGDLS and CDR2 YYNGEE. The CDR3 loop reads CASRLADGPNYGYTF. The CDR3 DNA follows: TGTGCCAGCAGGTTAGCGGACGGACCCAACTATGGCTACACCTTC.

The chain carries TRBV19 and TRBJ1-6; perhaps TRBD1 as D (6 bases). The germline V gene encodes CDR1 LNHDA and CDR2 SQIVND (reference sequence). Trimming took off 5 bases at V and 5 bases at J, with 10 bases between the two ends. The CDR3 covers 14 residues. CDR3: CASSPRTDNSPLHF. CDR3 DNA sequence: TGTGCCAGTAGTCCTCGGACAGATAATTCACCCCTCCACTTT.

The V call is TRBV16, the J call TRBJ1-1; D possibly corresponds to TRBD1 (5 bases). The germline gives CDR1 KGHSY, CDR2 FQNENV. Deletions cut 4 bases from V and 1 base from J, with 10 bases between. CDR3 length: 14 amino acids. The chain's CDR3 is CASSLKTGNTEAFF. The CDR3 DNA reads TGTGCCAGCAGCCTCAAAACAGGGAACACTGAAGCTTTCTTT.

The sample holds a few counts of this clone. The chain couples TRBV4-3 to TRBJ1-1; 7 bases map to TRBD1. CDR3 length: 16 amino acids. V lost 0 bases, J lost 3 bases, and 7 bases stayed unmatched. Germline V lookup: CDR1 LGHNA, CDR2 YSLEER. The CDR3 nucleotides are TGCGCCAGCAGCCAAGATCAGGGGGATAGGGACACTGAAGCTTTCTTT. Its translation is CASSQDQGDRDTEAFF.

The chain carries TRBV19 and TRBJ2-7; D is uncertain. V dropped 2 bases and J dropped 3 bases, with 11 bases sitting between them. The CDR3 covers 14 residues. The germline V gene encodes CDR1 LNHDA and CDR2 SQIVND (reference sequence). The CDR3 protein is CASSINKLNYEQYF. As DNA, the CDR3 is TGTGCCAGTAGTATAAATAAACTCAACTACGAGCAGTACTTC.

This clone was counted once. The chain links TRBV5-5 to TRBJ1-4; TRBD1 matches at 7 bases. V lost 2 bases, J lost 1 base, and 8 bases stayed unmatched. The V gene's germline CDR1 is SGHKS and CDR2 YYEKEE (reference sequence). The CDR3 has 17 residues. CDR3 coding DNA: TGTGCCAGCAGCTTAGTAGGGGGCTGGCGAACTAATGAAAAACTGTTTTTT. Translation: CASSLVGGWRTNEKLFF.

This clone turned up a few times. The chain links TRBV30 to TRBJ1-1; 7 bases match TRBD1. In germline, CDR1 is GTSNPN, CDR2 SVGIG (reference sequence). The CDR3 runs 15 residues. J was trimmed by 4 bases and V by 1 base; bases with no gene match: 9. The DNA of the CDR3 is TGTGCCTGGAGTGCAGGGGGGAACTGGGGCACTGAAGCTTTCTTT. Its protein product is CAWSAGGNWGTEAFF.